This T cell receptor (beta chain) was recovered during a study of T-cell reconstitution after alpha-beta-depleted transplantation in children. Findings and limits, study-wide: Surviving thymic progenitors and recipient T cells were the source of high TCRbeta diversity at day 60 in some patients. In patients about two months after transplant, alpha-beta T cells reportedly arose from several hundred expanded graft clones. Diversity and T-cell counts at one year after transplant derived mostly from new T cells.

There are many counts of this clonotype. Its specificity is unknown. During its preparation, the TCRbeta library received unique molecular identifiers. One entry per CDR3 protein results from TCRdb running MiXCR on the PCR reads. The sample shows tens of thousands of distinct CDR3 sequences, 4% to 5% of them seen only once. Source: PBMCs, mostly from graft donor cells, taken 180 days after TCRalphabeta/CD19-depleted stem cell transplant. The receptor was derived from a boy under two years old who had a stem cell transplant for acute myeloid leukemia, so the T cells may come from the graft donor.

CDR3 amino acids: CASSPNWGGTGELFF. Here the CDR3 DNA reads TGTGCCAGCAGCCCCAACTGGGGGGGGACCGGGGAGCTGTTTTTT. The gene calls are TRBV6-5 and TRBJ2-2, with TRBD2 matching over 7 bases. CDR3 size: 15 residues. V lost 6 bases to trimming and J lost 5 bases; unmatched junction nucleotides: 9. Germline CDR1 MNHEY, CDR2 SVGAGI.